Following are 6 T cell receptor beta chains from one sample sequenced in a study of shared clonotypes between healthy human individuals. TCRdb's table, derived via immunoSEQ multiplex PCR, lists solely in-frame clones and lacks some. The sample gives 2,500,000 or so clones, 90% to 95% of which show up once; approximately 0.36% is in the top ten. The sequencing input was naive CD4+ T cells from PBMCs. Subset here: CD45RA+ positively selected. Receptors originate from a young man in good health. Some clones in this sample may be carry-over from other donors' samples.

The chain carries TRBV11-2 and TRBJ1-1; D ambiguous. The CDR3 extends over 12 amino acids. The germline V gene encodes CDR1 SGHAT and CDR2 FQNNGV. V gave up 3 bases and J gave up 7 bases, with 9 bases separating them. As DNA, the CDR3 is TGTGCCAGCAGCTTCGCGGGGAGTGAAGCTTTCTTT. Protein product: CASSFAGSEAFF. The variable domain in full, completed from reference TRBV11-2 and TRBJ1-1, reads EAGVAQSPRYKIIEKRQSVAFWCNPISGHATLYWYQQILGQGPKLLIQFQNNGVVDDSQLPKDRFSAERLKGVDSTLKIQPAKLEDSAVYLCASSFAGSEAFFGQGTRLTVV.

As for this clone: The junction departs from germline at one end; a sequencing error may be responsible. The V and J genes are TRBV27 and TRBJ2-1; TRBD2 might be the D (5 bases). Germline CDR1 reads MNHEY; CDR2 reads SMNVEV (reference sequence). The CDR3 is 12 amino acids. The CDR3 nucleotides read TGCGCTAGTTTAGGGAGATACAATGAGCAGTTCTTC. This gives the protein CASLGRYNEQFF.

The rearrangement uses TRBV6-5 and TRBJ1-1; D unclear. CDR3 length equals 14 residues. Trimming cost V 5 bases and J 1 base, with 11 bases left between them. Germline V lookup: CDR1 MNHEY, CDR2 SVGAGI. The CDR3 nucleotides are TGTGCCAGCAGTCTACAGCACCCGAACACTGAAGCTTTCTTT. Translating it yields CASSLQHPNTEAFF.

This clone was counted once. The V and J genes are TRBV5-1 and TRBJ1-1; D is ambiguous. The CDR3 consists of 14 residues. Germline V gene data show CDR1 as SGHRS and CDR2 as YFSETQ. V dropped 3 bases and J dropped 2 bases, with 11 bases sitting between them. The CDR3 protein is CASSYRTGNTEAFF. CDR3 bases: TGCGCCAGCAGCTATCGGACGGGAAACACTGAAGCTTTCTTT. The full variable domain, with the rest looked up from reference TRBV5-1 and TRBJ1-1, is KAGVTQTPRYLIKTRGQQVTLSCSPISGHRSVSWYQQTPGQGLQFLFEYFSETQRNKGNFPGRFSGRQFSNSRSEMNVSTLELGDSALYLCASSYRTGNTEAFFGQGTRLTVV.

V is TRBV5-6 and J is TRBJ1-1; D is perhaps TRBD1 (5 bases). CDR3 length equals 15 residues. CDR1 is SGHDT and CDR2 is YYEEEE in the germline V gene. V shed 0 bases and J shed 5 bases, with 14 bases lying between them. The CDR3 DNA is TGTGCCAGCAGCTTGGTCGCAGGGTTGAGGACTGAAGCTTTCTTT. Its translation: CASSLVAGLRTEAFF.

The V gene is TRBV10-1, the J gene TRBJ2-5; TRBD2 matches at 11 bases. V was clipped by 2 bases and J by 6 bases; unmatched bases: 5. Germline CDR1 is WNHNN and CDR2 is SYGVQD (reference sequence). The length of the CDR3 is 15 residues. The CDR3 spells CASSETSGREKTQYF. The CDR3 DNA is TGCGCCAGCAGTGAGACTAGCGGGAGAGAGAAGACCCAGTACTTC.